One and the same sample provided the 26 T cell receptor beta chains below, sequenced in a study of OX40 agonist ivuxolimab in advanced cancers. TCRdb's copy holds only in-frame clones and misses some; the assay was immunoSEQ multiplex PCR. The sample holds about 69,000 clones, over 80% seen once. Sequences were derived from CD4+ or CD8+ T cells sorted from blood, sampled in a trial of the OX40 agonist ivuxolimab. The source is an adult with an advanced solid tumor such as melanoma, head and neck, liver or kidney cancer.

This clone came up a few times. V usage is TRBV29-1 and J usage is TRBJ2-5; D call uncertain. V was trimmed by 7 bases and J by 5 bases, leaving 14 bases between them. The CDR3 runs to 12 residues. Germline V gene lookup returns CDR1 SQVTM and CDR2 ANQGSEA. The CDR3 here is CSAETRQETQYF. CDR3 sequence (DNA): TGCAGCGCCGAGACCCGGCAGGAGACCCAGTACTTC. Together with reference TRBV29-1 and TRBJ2-5, the CDR3 gives the full variable domain: SAVISQKPSRDICQRGTSLTIQCQVDSQVTMMFWYRQQPGQSLTLIATANQGSEATYESGFVIDKFPISRPNLTFSTLTVSNMSPEDSSIYLCSAETRQETQYFGPGTRLLVL.

This chain uses TRBV27 with TRBJ2-7; the D gene could be TRBD1 or TRBD2 (5 bases each). V was pared by 4 bases and J by 2 bases, with 12 bases between. The CDR3 spans 14 residues. The germline CDR1 and CDR2 sequences are MNHEY and SMNVEV (reference sequence). Here the CDR3 reads CASSSQWGTYEQYF. The CDR3 bases are TGTGCCAGCAGTTCCCAGTGGGGGACCTACGAGCAGTACTTC.

This clone has only a few counts. This chain joins TRBV6-1 and TRBJ1-2; tentative D call: TRBD1 (5 bases). V was cut by 7 bases and J by 2 bases, with 23 bases left in between. The germline gives CDR1 MNHNS, CDR2 SASEGT. CDR3 size: 17 residues. The CDR3 coding sequence is TGTGCCAGCATTGAGGGATCCTCCTGGGACGGGAACTATGGCTACACCTTC. Its translation is CASIEGSSWDGNYGYTF.

The rearrangement links TRBV27 to TRBJ2-1; 9 bases line up with TRBD1. Per germline, CDR1 MNHEY and CDR2 SMNVEV (reference sequence). The CDR3 loop spans 18 amino acids. J was trimmed by 3 bases and V by 4 bases; bases with no gene match: 13. The CDR3 sequence: CASSSLDRDRVFYNEQFF. The DNA for the CDR3 is TGTGCCAGCAGTTCTTTAGACCGGGACAGGGTATTCTACAATGAGCAGTTCTTC.

This sequence joins TRBV18 and TRBJ2-4; possible D gene TRBD2, 6 bases. Germline-derived CDR1 and CDR2 are KGHSH and LQKENI. V lost 10 bases and J 2 bases, leaving 12 bases between the germline ends. This CDR3 is built from 13 residues. CDR3 region: CATSGGSKNIQYF. CDR3 bases: TGTGCCACCTCTGGGGGGTCCAAAAACATTCAGTACTTC.

The gene calls are TRBV7-3 and TRBJ1-2; D is unresolved. Deletions cut 2 bases from V and 3 bases from J, with 13 bases between. The CDR3 is 15 residues long. The germline V gene has CDR1 SGHTA and CDR2 FQGTGA. CDR3 amino acids: CASSLWVREDYGYTF. CDR3 in DNA: TGTGCCAGCAGCTTATGGGTGCGGGAAGACTATGGCTACACCTTC. Together with reference TRBV7-3 and TRBJ1-2, the CDR3 gives the full variable domain: GAGVSQTPSNKVTEKGKYVELRCDPISGHTALYWYRQSLGQGPEFLIYFQGTGAADDSGLPNDRFFAVRPEGSVSTLKIQRTERGDSAVYLCASSLWVREDYGYTFGSGTRLTVV.

The rearrangement joins TRBV4-3 to TRBJ2-1; D perhaps matches TRBD2 (5 bases). CDR3 size: 16 residues. Germline CDR1 and CDR2: LGHNA and YSLEER. V lost 4 bases and J 4 bases, leaving 17 bases between the germline ends. CDR3 in amino acids: CASSRQRNLLYNEQFF. In DNA form, the CDR3 reads TGCGCCAGCAGCCGCCAGCGGAACCTCCTGTACAATGAGCAGTTCTTC.

The chain couples TRBV4-3 to TRBJ1-1; D not certain. The CDR3 runs 13 residues. V dropped 0 bases and J dropped 8 bases, with 10 bases sitting between them. CDR1 and CDR2 (germline): LGHNA, YSLEER. The CDR3 reads CASSQDLYGEAFF. The CDR3 DNA is TGCGCCAGCAGCCAAGATCTTTACGGAGAAGCTTTCTTT.

The chain combines TRBV28 with TRBJ2-3; 8 nucleotides line up with TRBD2. This CDR3 is 18 amino acids long. The germline CDR1 and CDR2 sequences are MDHEN and SYDVKM. V gave up 2 bases and J gave up 0 bases; unmatched junction bases: 10. CDR3 protein: CASSLNVGAGGSTDTQYF. The CDR3 nucleotides read TGTGCCAGCAGTTTAAACGTGGGCGCGGGAGGAAGCACAGATACGCAGTATTTT.

This clone appeared once. The genes are TRBV28 and TRBJ2-3, with D possibly matching TRBD1 (6 bases). There are 14 residues in the CDR3. Between the trimmed V and J ends, which lost 6 bases and 5 bases, there was a span of 15 bases. Germline V gene lookup returns CDR1 MDHEN and CDR2 SYDVKM. CDR3 sequence: CASRLTGLGDTQYF. CDR3 coding DNA: TGTGCCAGCAGGTTAACAGGGCTGGGAGATACGCAGTATTTT.

This rearrangement joins TRBV6-5 to TRBJ2-3; D is possibly TRBD2 (6 bases). Deletions cut 4 bases from V and 5 bases from J, with 13 bases between. The CDR3 is made up of 14 amino acids. Germline V gene data show CDR1 as MNHEY and CDR2 as SVGAGI. Written as DNA, the CDR3 is TGTGCCAGCAGTTTTTCTAGCGCCAGAGATACGCAGTATTTT. Its protein product is CASSFSSARDTQYF.

This clone came up a few times. The chain recombines TRBV30 with TRBJ1-1, with a possible D match to TRBD1 (5 bases). The V and J ends lost 0 bases and 4 bases respectively, with 12 bases between them. The CDR3 loop spans 14 amino acids. Germline values: CDR1 GTSNPN, CDR2 SVGIG (reference sequence). CDR3 amino acids: CAWSVLGGGTEAFF. The CDR3 nucleotides read TGTGCCTGGAGTGTACTGGGGGGGGGCACTGAAGCTTTCTTT.

V gene TRBV6-6 combines with J gene TRBJ2-1; 8 bases match TRBD2. The CDR3 length is 14 residues. Per germline, CDR1 MNHNY and CDR2 SVGAGI (reference sequence). V was clipped by 4 bases and J by 3 bases; unmatched bases: 2. The CDR3 DNA is TGTGCCAGCAGTTTAGCGGGGAGCTACAATGAGCAGTTCTTC. Translated, it gives CASSLAGSYNEQFF.

The chain employs TRBV19 and TRBJ2-7, with a possible D match to TRBD2 (5 bases). The CDR3 extends over 14 amino acids. The V end lost 1 base, the J end lost 0 bases, and 7 bases lay between the germline ends. CDR1 and CDR2 from the germline V gene are LNHDA and SQIVND (reference sequence). Here the CDR3 reads CASSIAGNSYEQYF. In nucleotides, the CDR3 is TGTGCCAGTAGTATAGCGGGGAACTCCTACGAGCAGTACTTC.

The count of this clone is one. This chain joins TRBV30 and TRBJ2-7; possibly TRBD1 for D (7 bases). Germline CDR1 is GTSNPN and CDR2 is SVGIG (reference sequence). CDR3 length: 15 residues. V was cut by 0 bases and J by 2 bases, with 14 bases left in between. The DNA for the CDR3 is TGTGCCTGGAGTGTTGAGGCAGGGGGGACCTACGAGCAGTACTTC. Translation: CAWSVEAGGTYEQYF.

V gene TRBV6-1 combines with J gene TRBJ2-2, with 8 bases matching TRBD1. V gave up 8 bases and J gave up 4 bases; unmatched junction bases: 9. Germline CDR1 MNHNS, CDR2 SASEGT. The CDR3 contains 15 residues. The DNA for the CDR3 is TGTGCCAGCCTCGGGATGACAGGGGTCACCGGGGAGCTGTTTTTT. Translated, it gives CASLGMTGVTGELFF.

Regarding this clone: Because the CDR3's place on the DNA is in doubt, the DNA is left out and the CDR3 is given as listed by TCRdb. The chain joins TRBV12-5 to TRBJ1-4. Looked up from germline, CDR1 is LGHNT and CDR2 is FRNRAP. The length of the CDR3 is 15 amino acids, counting both ends. CDR3 protein: CASGLAQAAVEKLFF.

The V call is TRBV27, the J call TRBJ2-5; D may correspond to TRBD1 or TRBD2 (5 bases each). Per the germline V gene, CDR1 is MNHEY and CDR2 is SMNVEV (reference sequence). The length of the CDR3 is 18 residues. V gave up 0 bases and J gave up 1 base, with 18 bases separating them. CDR3 amino acids: CASSLSWQGAIGQETQYF. For the CDR3, the DNA is TGTGCCAGCAGTTTATCGTGGCAGGGAGCGATAGGCCAAGAGACCCAGTACTTC.

The chain links TRBV4-2 to TRBJ2-1, with TRBD2 matching 8 bases. V lost 0 bases to trimming and J lost 4 bases; unmatched junction nucleotides: 5. Per the germline V gene, CDR1 is LGHNA and CDR2 is YNFKEQ. The CDR3 runs to 16 residues. The CDR3 DNA follows: TGTGCCAGCAGCCAAGAAACTAGCGGAGTTTACAATGAGCAGTTCTTC. Translating gives CASSQETSGVYNEQFF.

This clone occurred once. V usage is TRBV7-6 and J usage is TRBJ1-5; D ambiguous. The CDR3 consists of 14 residues. V gave up 3 bases and J gave up 6 bases, with 12 bases separating them. Germline V gene lookup returns CDR1 SGHVS and CDR2 FNYEAQ. As DNA, the CDR3 is TGTGCCAGCAGCTTGCTAGGGCCGTTTCAGCCCCAGCATTTT. It codes for CASSLLGPFQPQHF.

The genes are TRBV7-9 and TRBJ1-1; 9 bases map to TRBD1. The V segment lost 6 bases and the J segment 2 bases; nucleotides outside the gene matches: 13. The CDR3 has 17 residues. Germline CDR1 and CDR2: SEHNR and FQNEAQ (reference sequence). The CDR3 sequence is CASSFGTGGTVNTEAFF. CDR3 bases: TGTGCCAGCAGTTTCGGCACAGGGGGCACAGTAAACACTGAAGCTTTCTTT.

The rearrangement uses TRBV5-1 and TRBJ2-3; 8 bases are shared with TRBD2. The junction had 9 bases not matched to a gene; V was cut back by 4 bases and J by 2 bases. CDR1 is SGHRS and CDR2 is YFSETQ in the germline V gene. CDR3 length: 16 amino acids. The CDR3 reads CASSRAGDPFTDTQYF. As DNA, the CDR3 is TGCGCCAGCAGCCGAGCGGGGGACCCTTTCACAGATACGCAGTATTTT.

The rearrangement uses TRBV7-6 and TRBJ1-2; the D gene is possibly TRBD1 (5 bases). V lost 1 base and J 7 bases, leaving 19 bases between the germline ends. Germline CDR1 reads SGHVS; CDR2 reads FNYEAQ. The CDR3 covers 16 residues. CDR3 loop: CASSLGGGRALSGYTF. CDR3 DNA: TGTGCCAGCAGCTTAGGGGGGGGAAGAGCGCTAAGTGGCTACACCTTC.

This chain joins TRBV27 and TRBJ1-2; D perhaps matches TRBD1 (6 bases). Trimming removed 6 bases from V and 2 bases from J, with 10 bases in between. The CDR3 sequence is 13 residues long. Germline loops: CDR1 MNHEY, CDR2 SMNVEV (reference sequence). CDR3 sequence reads: CASRPTGNYGYTF. The CDR3, as DNA: TGTGCCAGCAGACCTACAGGGAACTATGGCTACACCTTC.

This clone was picked up one time. The chain joins TRBV28 to TRBJ2-1; TRBD1 matches at 7 bases. This CDR3 comprises 15 residues. Germline V CDR1 and CDR2: MDHEN, SYDVKM. J gave up 1 base and V 0 bases, and 0 bases lay outside the gene matches. The CDR3 region is CASSLWTGSYNEQFF. The CDR3 bases are TGTGCCAGCAGTTTATGGACAGGGTCCTACAATGAGCAGTTCTTC.

The chain couples TRBV9 to TRBJ2-3; 10 nucleotides agree with TRBD2. Germline V gene data show CDR1 as SGDLS and CDR2 as YYNGEE. J lost 4 bases, V lost 4 bases, and 6 bases had no gene match. The CDR3 length is 15 residues. CDR3 DNA sequence: TGTGCCAGCAGCCAAAGCGGGAGGGCCCCAGATACGCAGTATTTT. It encodes CASSQSGRAPDTQYF.